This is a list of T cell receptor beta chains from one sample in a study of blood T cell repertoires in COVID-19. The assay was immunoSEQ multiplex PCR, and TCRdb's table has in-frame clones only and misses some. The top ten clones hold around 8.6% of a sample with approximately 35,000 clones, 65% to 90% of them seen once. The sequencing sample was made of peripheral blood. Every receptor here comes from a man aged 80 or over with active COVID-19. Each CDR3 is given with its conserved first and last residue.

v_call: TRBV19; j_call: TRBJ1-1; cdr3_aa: CASSIIKTANTEAFF
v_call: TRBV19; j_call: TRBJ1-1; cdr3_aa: CASRRRTGGLNTEAFF
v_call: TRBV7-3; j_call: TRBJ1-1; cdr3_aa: CASSPQGVNTEAFF
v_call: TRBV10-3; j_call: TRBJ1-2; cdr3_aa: CAISELSGYDGYTF
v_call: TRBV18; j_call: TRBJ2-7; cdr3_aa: CASSPGQEYSYEQYF
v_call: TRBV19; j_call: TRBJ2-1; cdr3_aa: CASTKLRGQGAMNEQFF
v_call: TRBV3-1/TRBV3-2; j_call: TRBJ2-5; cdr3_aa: CASSQNAGGETQYF
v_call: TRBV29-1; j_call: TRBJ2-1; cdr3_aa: CSVYRSVMNNEQFF
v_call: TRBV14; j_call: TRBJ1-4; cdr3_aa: CASRRGVGEKLFF
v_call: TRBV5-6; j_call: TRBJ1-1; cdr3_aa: CASSFGTFTEAFF
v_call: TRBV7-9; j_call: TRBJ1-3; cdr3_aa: CASSLPGTGAGNTIYF
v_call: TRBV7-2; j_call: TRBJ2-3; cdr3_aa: CASSLPTRGIDTQYF
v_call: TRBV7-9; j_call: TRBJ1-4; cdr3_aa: CASSYLATNEKLFF
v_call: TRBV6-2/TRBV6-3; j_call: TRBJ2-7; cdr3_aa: CASSQPGQGRNEQYF
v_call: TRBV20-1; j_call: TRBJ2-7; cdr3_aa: CSGSDPYEQYF
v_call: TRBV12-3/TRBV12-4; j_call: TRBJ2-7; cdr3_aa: CASSFGGPYEQYF
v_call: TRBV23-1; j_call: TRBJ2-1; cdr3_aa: CASSQSGQVGDEQFF
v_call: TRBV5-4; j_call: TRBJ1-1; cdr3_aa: CASSGGGQASTEAFF
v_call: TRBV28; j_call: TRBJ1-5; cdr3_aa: CASRPLIGPQHF
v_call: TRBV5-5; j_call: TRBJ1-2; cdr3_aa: CASSLDREGYTF
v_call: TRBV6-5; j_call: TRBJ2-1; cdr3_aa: CASSYSIGGGYEQFF
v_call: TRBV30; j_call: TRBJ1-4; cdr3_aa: CAWTRRGNEKLFF
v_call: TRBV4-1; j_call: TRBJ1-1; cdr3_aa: CASSHLFRQGNTEAFF
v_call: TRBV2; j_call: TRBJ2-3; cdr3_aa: CASSGLAGGTDTQYF
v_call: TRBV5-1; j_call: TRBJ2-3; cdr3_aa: CASSLSDRVPTDTQYF
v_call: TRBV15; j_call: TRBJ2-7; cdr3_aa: CATSRGGRAYEQYF
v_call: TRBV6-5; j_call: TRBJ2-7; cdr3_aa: CASSYSRDSYEQYF
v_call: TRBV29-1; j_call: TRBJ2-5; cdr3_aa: CSVELAETQYF
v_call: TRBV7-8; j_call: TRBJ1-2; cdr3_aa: CASSPGTDSYGYTF
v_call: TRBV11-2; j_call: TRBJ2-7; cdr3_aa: CASSINRGQYF
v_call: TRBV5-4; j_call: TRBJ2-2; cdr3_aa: CASSLGQGAAGGELFF
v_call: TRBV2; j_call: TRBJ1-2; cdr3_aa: CASTQGYGYTF
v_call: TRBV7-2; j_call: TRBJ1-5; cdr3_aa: CASSPGGPGNQPQHF
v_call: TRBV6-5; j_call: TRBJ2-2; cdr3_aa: CASRVGAHTGELFF
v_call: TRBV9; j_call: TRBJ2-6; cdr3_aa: CASSRSGANVLTF
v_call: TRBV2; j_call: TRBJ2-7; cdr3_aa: CASSESSGGFSSYEQYF
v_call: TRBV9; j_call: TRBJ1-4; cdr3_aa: CASSPGQGDEKLFF
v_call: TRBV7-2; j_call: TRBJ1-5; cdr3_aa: CASSLGGQYNQPQHF
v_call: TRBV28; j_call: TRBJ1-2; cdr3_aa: CASSPFLAVVTF
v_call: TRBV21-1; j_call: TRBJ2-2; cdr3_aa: CASSKRQGAGTGELFF
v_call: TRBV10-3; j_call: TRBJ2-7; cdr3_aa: CAISEFPGGENEQYF
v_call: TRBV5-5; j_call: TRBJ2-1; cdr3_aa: CASRPGLATYNEQFF
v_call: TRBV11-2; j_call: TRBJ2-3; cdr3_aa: CASSSSSGGWYTQYF
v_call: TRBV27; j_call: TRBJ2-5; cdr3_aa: CASRRSGGGETQYF
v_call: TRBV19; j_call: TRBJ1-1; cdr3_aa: CASSIARNTEAFF
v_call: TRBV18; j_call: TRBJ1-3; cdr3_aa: CASSPWGTGSGNTIYF
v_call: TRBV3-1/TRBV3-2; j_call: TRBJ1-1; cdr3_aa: CASSQWWASGTEAFF
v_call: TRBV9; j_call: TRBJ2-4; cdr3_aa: CASSVEGRGVIQYF
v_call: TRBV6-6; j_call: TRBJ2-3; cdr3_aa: CASSKTGGDTQYF
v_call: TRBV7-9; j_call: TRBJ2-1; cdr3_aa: CASSFRESYNEQFF
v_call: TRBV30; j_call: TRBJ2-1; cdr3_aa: CVWTGLGNEQFF
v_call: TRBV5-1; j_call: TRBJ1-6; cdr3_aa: CASSAQNSYNSPLHF
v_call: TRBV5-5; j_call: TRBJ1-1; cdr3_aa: CASSSNFLPRNTEAFF
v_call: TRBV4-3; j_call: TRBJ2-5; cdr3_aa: CASSTGRGRGETQYF
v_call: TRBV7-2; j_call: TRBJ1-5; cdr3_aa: CASSQNNQPQHF
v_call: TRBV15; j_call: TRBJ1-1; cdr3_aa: CATSTGSNTEAFF
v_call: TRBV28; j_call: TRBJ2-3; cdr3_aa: CASSFLGQGTDTQYF
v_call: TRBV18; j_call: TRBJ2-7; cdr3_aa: CASSPSLVGNSYEQYF
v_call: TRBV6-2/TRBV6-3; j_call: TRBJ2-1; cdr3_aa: CASSFDRFGEQFF